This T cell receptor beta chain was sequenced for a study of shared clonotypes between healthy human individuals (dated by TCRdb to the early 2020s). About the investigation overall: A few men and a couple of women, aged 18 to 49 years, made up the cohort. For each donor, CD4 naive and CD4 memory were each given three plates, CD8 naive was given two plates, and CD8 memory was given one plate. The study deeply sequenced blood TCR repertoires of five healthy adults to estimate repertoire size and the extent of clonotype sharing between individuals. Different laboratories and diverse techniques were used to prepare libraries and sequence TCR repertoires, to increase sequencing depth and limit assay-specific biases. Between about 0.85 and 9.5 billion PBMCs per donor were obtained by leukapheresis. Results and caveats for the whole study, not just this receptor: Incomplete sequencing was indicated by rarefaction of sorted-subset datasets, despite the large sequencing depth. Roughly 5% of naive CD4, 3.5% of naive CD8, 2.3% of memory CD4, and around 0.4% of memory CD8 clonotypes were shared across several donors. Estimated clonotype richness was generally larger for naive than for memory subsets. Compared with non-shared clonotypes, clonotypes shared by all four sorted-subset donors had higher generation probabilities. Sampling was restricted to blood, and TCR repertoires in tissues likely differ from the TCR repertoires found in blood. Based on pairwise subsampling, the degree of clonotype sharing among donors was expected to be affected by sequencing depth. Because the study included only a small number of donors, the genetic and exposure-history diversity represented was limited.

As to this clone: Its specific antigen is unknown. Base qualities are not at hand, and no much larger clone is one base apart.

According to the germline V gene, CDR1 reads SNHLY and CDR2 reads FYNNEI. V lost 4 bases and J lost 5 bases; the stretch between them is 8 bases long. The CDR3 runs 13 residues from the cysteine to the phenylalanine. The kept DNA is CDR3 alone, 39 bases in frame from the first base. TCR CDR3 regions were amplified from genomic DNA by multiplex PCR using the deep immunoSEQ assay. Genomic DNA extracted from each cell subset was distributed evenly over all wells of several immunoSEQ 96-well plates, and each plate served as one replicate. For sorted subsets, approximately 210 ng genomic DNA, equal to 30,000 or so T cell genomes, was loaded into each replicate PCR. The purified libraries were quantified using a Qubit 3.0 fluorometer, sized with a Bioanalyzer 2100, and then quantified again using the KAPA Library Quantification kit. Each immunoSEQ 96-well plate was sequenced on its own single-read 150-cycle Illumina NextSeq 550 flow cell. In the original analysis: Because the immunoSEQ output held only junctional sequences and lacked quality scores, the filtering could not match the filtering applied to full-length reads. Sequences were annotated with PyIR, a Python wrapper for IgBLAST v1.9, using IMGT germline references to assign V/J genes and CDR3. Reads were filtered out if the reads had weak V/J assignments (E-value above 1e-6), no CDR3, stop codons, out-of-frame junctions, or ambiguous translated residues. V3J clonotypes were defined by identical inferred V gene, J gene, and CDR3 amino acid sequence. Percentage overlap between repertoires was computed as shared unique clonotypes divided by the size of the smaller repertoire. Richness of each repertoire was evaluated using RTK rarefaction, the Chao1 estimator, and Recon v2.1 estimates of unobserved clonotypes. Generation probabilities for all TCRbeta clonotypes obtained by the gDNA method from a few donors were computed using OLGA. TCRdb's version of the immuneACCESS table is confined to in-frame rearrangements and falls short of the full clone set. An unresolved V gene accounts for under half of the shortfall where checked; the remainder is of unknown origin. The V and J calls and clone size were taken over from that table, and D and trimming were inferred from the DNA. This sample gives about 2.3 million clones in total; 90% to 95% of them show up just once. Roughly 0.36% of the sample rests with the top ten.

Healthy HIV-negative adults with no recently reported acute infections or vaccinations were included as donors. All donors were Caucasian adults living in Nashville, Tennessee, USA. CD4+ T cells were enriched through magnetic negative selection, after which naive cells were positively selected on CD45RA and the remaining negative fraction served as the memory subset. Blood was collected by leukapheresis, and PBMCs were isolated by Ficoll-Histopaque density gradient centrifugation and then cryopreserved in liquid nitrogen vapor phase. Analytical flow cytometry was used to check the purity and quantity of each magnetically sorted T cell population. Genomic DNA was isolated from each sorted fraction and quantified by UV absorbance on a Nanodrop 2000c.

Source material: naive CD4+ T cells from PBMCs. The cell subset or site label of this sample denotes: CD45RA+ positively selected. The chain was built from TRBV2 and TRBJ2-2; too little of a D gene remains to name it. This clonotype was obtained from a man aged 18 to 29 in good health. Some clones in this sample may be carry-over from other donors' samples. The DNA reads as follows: TGTGCCAGCAGTGTTTTGGTTACCGGGGAGCTGTTTTTT. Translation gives CASSVLVTGELFF.